The T cell receptor (beta chain) described here comes from a study of blood T cell repertoires in COVID-19. Whole-study context: Samples taken during acute and convalescent COVID-19 were collected in the United States, Italy and Spain.

This clone is a singleton in its sample. Methods used by the authors: Using reference gene primer amplification, nucleated cell counts were estimated. The method was immunoSEQ multiplex PCR; TCRdb's version includes in-frame clones alone and lacks a portion of them. The V and J calls and clone size come from that table; D and trimming were worked out from the DNA. The data hold 350,000 to 550,000 clones, with 80% to 90% observed a single time. Between the trimmed V and J ends, which lost 7 bases and 9 bases, there was a span of 18 bases. The CDR3 extends over 13 amino acids. Per germline, CDR1 MNHEY and CDR2 SVGAGI.

J is TRBJ1-2 and V is TRBV6-5; D is uncertain. The clonotype comes from a woman in her twenties or thirties with acute or convalescent COVID-19. What was sequenced was peripheral blood. For the CDR3, the DNA is TGTGCCAGCACCAGAACGGGAGGTCGCCGCTACACCTTC. Amino acid sequence: CASTRTGGRRYTF.